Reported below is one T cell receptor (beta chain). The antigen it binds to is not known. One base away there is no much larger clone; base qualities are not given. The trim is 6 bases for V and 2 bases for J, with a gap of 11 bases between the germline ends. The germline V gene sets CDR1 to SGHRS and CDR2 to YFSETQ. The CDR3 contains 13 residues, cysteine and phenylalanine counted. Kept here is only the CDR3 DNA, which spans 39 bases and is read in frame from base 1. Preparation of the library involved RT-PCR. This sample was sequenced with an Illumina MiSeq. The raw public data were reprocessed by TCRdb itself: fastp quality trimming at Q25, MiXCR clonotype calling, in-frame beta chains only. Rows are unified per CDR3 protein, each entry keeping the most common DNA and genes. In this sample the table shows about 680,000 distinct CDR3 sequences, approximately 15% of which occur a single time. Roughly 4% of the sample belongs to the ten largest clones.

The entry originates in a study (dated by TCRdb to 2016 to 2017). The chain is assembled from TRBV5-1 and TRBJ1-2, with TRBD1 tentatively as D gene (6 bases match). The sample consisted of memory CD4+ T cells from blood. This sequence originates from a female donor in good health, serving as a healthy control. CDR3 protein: CASTGTGNYGYTF. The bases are TGCGCCAGCACCGGTACAGGGAACTATGGCTACACCTTC.